The 20 T cell receptor beta chains presented below share a single source sample, sequenced in a study of cytomegalovirus exposure and HLA in healthy donors. The PCR used 60 Vbeta and 13 Jbeta primers. Here immunoSEQ multiplex PCR was the method, and the copy in TCRdb shows in-frame clones only, minus some. The repertoire holds around 140,000 clones, with 61% as singletons. What was sequenced was PBMCs. These receptors originate from a male donor in good health and CMV-seronegative.

The rearrangement joins TRBV27 to TRBJ2-1; D gene uncertain. V lost 0 bases, J lost 2 bases, and 11 bases lay in between. The length of the CDR3 is 16 residues. The germline gives CDR1 MNHEY, CDR2 SMNVEV (reference sequence). The CDR3 loop is CASSLSVPVAYNEQFF. Written as DNA, the CDR3 is TGTGCCAGCAGTTTATCTGTCCCGGTCGCCTACAATGAGCAGTTCTTC.

This clone came up a few times. V usage is TRBV5-1 and J usage is TRBJ1-6, with 9 bases matching TRBD1. CDR1 and CDR2 (germline): SGHRS, YFSETQ. The ends lost 4 bases at V and 6 bases at J; junction bases unmatched: 5. The CDR3 is 15 amino acids. This CDR3 reads CASSDRTGANSPLHF. The CDR3 DNA follows: TGCGCCAGCAGCGACCGGACAGGGGCTAATTCACCCCTCCACTTT.

CDR3 residues: CASRLTSDHSYEQYF. CDR3 DNA sequence: TGCGCCAGCAGGCTAACTAGCGACCACTCCTACGAGCAGTACTTC. V is TRBV4-1 and J is TRBJ2-5; 7 bases are a match to TRBD2. TRBJ2-7 explains the end of the DNA better; the J call may be wrong. This CDR3 has 15 residues. Germline CDR1 is MGHRA and CDR2 is YSYEKL.

The rearrangement uses TRBV19 and TRBJ2-7; a possible D gene is TRBD1 (6 bases). CDR1 LNHDA and CDR2 SQIVND come from the germline V gene (reference sequence). Trimming took 6 bases from V and 0 from J, leaving 15 bases between them. There are 15 residues in the CDR3. The CDR3 region has the DNA TGTGCCAGTAGCGAGGATCGGACAGTCTCCTACGAGCAGTACTTC. Amino acids: CASSEDRTVSYEQYF.

The chain has TRBV30 and TRBJ1-1, with D possibly TRBD1 on 5 matching bases. V was shortened by 2 bases and J by 1 base, with 14 bases between the two germline ends. Germline V gene data show CDR1 as GTSNPN and CDR2 as SVGIG (reference sequence). The CDR3 runs to 15 residues. As DNA, the CDR3 is TGTGCCTGGAGTACGGGGGGGGGATGGAACACTGAAGCTTTCTTT. Protein product: CAWSTGGGWNTEAFF.

The chain carries TRBV28 and TRBJ1-5; D may be TRBD1 (6 bases). This CDR3 region has 13 residues. Germline V CDR1 and CDR2: MDHEN, SYDVKM. Between the trimmed V and J ends, which lost 6 bases and 7 bases, there was a span of 13 bases. CDR3 nucleotide sequence: TGTGCCAGCAGGACCGCAGGGGACCAGCCCCAGCATTTT. Protein sequence: CASRTAGDQPQHF. Full variable domain (missing parts from reference TRBV28 and TRBJ1-5): DVKVTQSSRYLVKRTGEKVFLECVQDMDHENMFWYRQDPGLGLRLIYFSYDVKMKEKGDIPEGYSVSREKKERFSLILESASTNQTSMYLCASRTAGDQPQHFGDGTRLSIL.

This rearrangement joins TRBV11-1 to TRBJ2-7; D perhaps matches TRBD1 (5 bases). Trimming took off 5 bases at V and 3 bases at J, with 17 bases between the two ends. Germline lookup yields CDR1 SGHAT and CDR2 FQDESV (reference sequence). The CDR3 extends over 15 amino acids. The CDR3 DNA reads as TGTGCCAGCAGCCCCCGCCCGACAGTCCTCTACGAGCAGTACTTC. It specifies CASSPRPTVLYEQYF.

This chain links TRBV7-8 with TRBJ1-5; no reliable D call. Trimming cost V 2 bases and J 7 bases, with 9 bases left between them. Germline-derived CDR1 and CDR2 are SGHVS and FQNEAQ. The length of the CDR3 is 13 residues. The CDR3 loop reads CASSLFRSQPQHF. The CDR3 DNA reads as TGTGCCAGCAGCTTATTTAGAAGCCAGCCCCAGCATTTT.

The rearrangement links TRBV19 to TRBJ1-6; 8 nucleotides align to TRBD1. The CDR3 covers 13 residues. V was pared by 9 bases and J by 9 bases, with 7 bases of the junction left unmatched. Germline V CDR1 and CDR2: LNHDA, SQIVND (reference sequence). The CDR3 DNA reads as TGTGCCAGCCAAACAGGGGGTAGTTCACCCCTCCACTTT. Translated, it gives CASQTGGSSPLHF.

V is TRBV19 and J is TRBJ2-2, with a possible D match to TRBD2 (6 bases). Trimming cost V 6 bases and J 0 bases, with 11 bases left between them. The CDR3 is made up of 15 amino acids. The germline V gene encodes CDR1 LNHDA and CDR2 SQIVND (reference sequence). The CDR3 DNA reads TGTGCCAGTAGAGTCCGCGGGACGAACACCGGGGAGCTGTTTTTT. Amino acids: CASRVRGTNTGELFF.

This chain links TRBV28 with TRBJ2-3, with a possible D match to TRBD2 (6 bases). Germline lookup yields CDR1 MDHEN and CDR2 SYDVKM. The V end lost 2 bases, the J end lost 2 bases, and 11 bases lay between the germline ends. The CDR3 runs 15 residues. This CDR3 is CASSLGLTITDTQYF. In DNA form, the CDR3 reads TGTGCCAGCAGTTTAGGACTAACTATCACAGATACGCAGTATTTT. Drawing the rest from reference TRBV28 and TRBJ2-3, the complete variable domain is DVKVTQSSRYLVKRTGEKVFLECVQDMDHENMFWYRQDPGLGLRLIYFSYDVKMKEKGDIPEGYSVSREKKERFSLILESASTNQTSMYLCASSLGLTITDTQYFGPGTRLTVL.

This chain joins TRBV6-1 and TRBJ1-1, with TRBD1 matching over 10 bases. The CDR3 runs 15 residues. V shed 4 bases, J shed 6 bases, and the junction held 8 bases outside the gene matches. Germline V gene sequence: CDR1 MNHNS, CDR2 SASEGT. CDR3 region: CASSAFSGTGAEAFF. The CDR3 coding sequence is TGTGCCAGCAGTGCCTTTTCCGGGACAGGGGCTGAAGCTTTCTTT.

V is TRBV6-6 and J is TRBJ1-2; a possible D gene is TRBD1 (6 bases). The germline V gene has CDR1 MNHNY and CDR2 SVGAGI (reference sequence). Trimming removed 2 bases from V and 7 bases from J, with 14 bases in between. This CDR3 is built from 14 residues. In DNA form, the CDR3 reads TGTGCCAGCAGTTACGACAGGCCAACCGGTGGCTACACCTTC. Translation: CASSYDRPTGGYTF.

This chain joins TRBV7-9 and TRBJ2-1, with D maybe TRBD1 (6 bases). Germline assignment: CDR1 SEHNR and CDR2 FQNEAQ (reference sequence). This CDR3 region has 16 residues. Trimming left V 4 bases short and J 0 bases short, with 13 bases between. CDR3 residues: CASSSAGTLSYNEQFF. CDR3 nucleotide sequence: TGTGCCAGCAGCTCAGCTGGGACACTCTCCTACAATGAGCAGTTCTTC.

The chain employs TRBV18 and TRBJ1-1; 7 bases are a match to TRBD1. Trimming removed 4 bases from V and 1 base from J; junction bases left unmatched: 6. Per germline, CDR1 KGHSH and CDR2 LQKENI. The CDR3 is 15 residues long. The CDR3 sequence is CASSLRQGQNTEAFF. The CDR3 DNA follows: TGTGCCAGCTCACTCCGACAGGGCCAGAACACTGAAGCTTTCTTT.

The V gene is TRBV4-3, the J gene TRBJ1-3; 10 nucleotides agree with TRBD1. CDR3 length: 16 amino acids. Germline V gene lookup returns CDR1 LGHNA and CDR2 YSLEER. J was trimmed by 7 bases and V by 0 bases; bases with no gene match: 6. CDR3 sequence: CASSQDDRGLRNTIYF. The CDR3 coding sequence is TGCGCCAGCAGCCAAGATGACAGGGGGCTAAGGAACACCATATATTTT.

This chain joins TRBV19 and TRBJ2-5, with a weak D call TRBD2 (6 bases). Trimming shortened V by 8 bases and J by 8 bases, and 18 bases separated the two germline ends. Germline-derived CDR1 and CDR2 are LNHDA and SQIVND (reference sequence). The CDR3 is 13 amino acids. This chain's CDR3 is CASGLGWGETQYF. CDR3 in DNA: TGTGCCAGTGGGCTAGGGTGGGGGGAAACCCAGTACTTC.

The rearrangement links TRBV5-8 to TRBJ2-1; 13 bases agree with TRBD2. The ends lost 3 bases at V and 5 bases at J; junction bases unmatched: 2. There are 15 residues in the CDR3. Germline CDR1 is SGHTS and CDR2 is YDEGEE. CDR3 loop: CASSWGLAGNNEQFF. CDR3 sequence (DNA): TGTGCCAGCAGCTGGGGACTAGCGGGAAACAATGAGCAGTTCTTC.

This clone was found a few times. This chain connects TRBV19 to TRBJ1-5; tentatively, D is TRBD1 (6 bases). Trimming took 3 bases from V and 1 from J, leaving 10 bases between them. Germline-derived CDR1 and CDR2 are LNHDA and SQIVND (reference sequence). This CDR3 comprises 15 residues. The CDR3 DNA reads TGTGCCAGTAGTATTCAGAGGGGGAGCAATCAGCCCCAGCATTTT. This gives the protein CASSIQRGSNQPQHF.

The CDR3 loop is CASSPGQGVKNQPQHF. The CDR3 nucleotides are TGCGCCAGCAGCCCGGGACAGGGGGTAAAAAATCAGCCCCAGCATTTT. This chain connects TRBV4-1 to TRBJ1-5, with 11 bases aligning to TRBD1. The CDR3 is made up of 16 amino acids. Germline lookup yields CDR1 MGHRA and CDR2 YSYEKL. V was pared by 4 bases and J by 4 bases, with 6 bases of the junction left unmatched.